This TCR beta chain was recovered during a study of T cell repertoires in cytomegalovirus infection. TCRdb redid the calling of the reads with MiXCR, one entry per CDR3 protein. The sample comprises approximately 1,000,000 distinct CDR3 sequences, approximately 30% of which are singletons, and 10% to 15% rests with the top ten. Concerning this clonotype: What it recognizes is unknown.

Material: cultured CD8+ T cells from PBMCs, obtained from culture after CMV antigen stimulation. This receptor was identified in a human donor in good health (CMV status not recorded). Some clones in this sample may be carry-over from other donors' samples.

The CDR3 coding sequence is TGTGCCAGCAGTATACAGGGGAGTTCGGTCACCGGGGAGCTGTTTTTT. Translated: CASSIQGSSVTGELFF. The rearrangement joins TRBV5-6 to TRBJ2-2, with 7 nucleotides matching TRBD1. Per germline, CDR1 SGHDT and CDR2 YYEEEE. Trimming removed 5 bases from V and 4 bases from J; junction bases left unmatched: 11. The CDR3 runs to 16 residues.